Below, 26 T cell receptor beta chains from the same sample are listed, as sequenced in a study of technical replicates of blood from several donors. Profiling relied on immunoSEQ multiplex PCR, and the TCRdb table lists in-frame clones only, not all of them. The repertoire consists of over 30,000 clones, with approximately 90% occurring once and the leading ten covering approximately 4%. The sample was PBMCs. These receptors originate from a human donor in good health. Some clones in this sample may be carry-over from other donors' samples.

V gene TRBV7-2 combines with J gene TRBJ2-7, with 9 bases matching TRBD2. V was pared by 1 base and J by 2 bases, with 3 bases of the junction left unmatched. The germline V gene has CDR1 SGHTA and CDR2 FQGNSA. This CDR3 region has 15 residues. This chain's CDR3 is CASSLGLAGTYEQYF. As DNA, the CDR3 is TGTGCCAGCAGCTTAGGTCTAGCGGGAACCTACGAGCAGTACTTC.

The chain recombines TRBV9 with TRBJ2-1, with TRBD2 matching over 11 bases. Germline lookup yields CDR1 SGDLS and CDR2 YYNGEE. V lost 0 bases, J lost 2 bases, and 10 bases stayed unmatched. The CDR3 sequence is 19 residues long. This CDR3 reads CASSVAGLAGGPAYNEQFF. The CDR3 bases are TGTGCCAGCAGCGTAGCAGGTCTAGCGGGAGGCCCGGCCTACAATGAGCAGTTCTTC.

For the CDR3, the DNA is TGTGCCAGTAACGGACAGGGTACTGGCTACACCTTC. As protein: CASNGQGTGYTF. The V and J genes are TRBV19 and TRBJ1-2; 8 bases fit TRBD1. Germline V gene data show CDR1 as LNHDA and CDR2 as SQIVND (reference sequence). Unmatched junction bases numbered 5, after V lost 7 bases and J lost 7 bases. The CDR3 is 12 amino acids. The full variable domain, rest sourced from reference TRBV19 and TRBJ1-2, is DGGITQSPKYLFRKEGQNVTLSCEQNLNHDAMYWYRQDPGQGLRLIYYSQIVNDFQKGDIAEGYSVSREKKESFPLTVTSAQKNPTAFYLCASNGQGTGYTFGSGTRLTVV.

J is TRBJ2-7 and V is TRBV7-9; 7 positions match TRBD2. Germline V gene sequence: CDR1 SEHNR, CDR2 FQNEAQ (reference sequence). J gave up 0 bases and V 4 bases, and 6 bases lay outside the gene matches. The CDR3 runs 15 residues. In nucleotides, the CDR3 is TGTGCCAGCAGCTGGGGGGGGAGTAGCTCCTACGAGCAGTACTTC. This translates into CASSWGGSSSYEQYF.

The chain carries TRBV7-9 and TRBJ1-2, with D perhaps TRBD1 (6 bases). The CDR3 spans 13 residues. Germline CDR1 and CDR2: SEHNR and FQNEAQ (reference sequence). V was shortened by 5 bases and J by 4 bases, with 11 bases between the two germline ends. CDR3 protein: CASSPTGSYGYTF. CDR3 coding DNA: TGTGCCAGCAGCCCTACAGGGAGCTATGGCTACACCTTC.

The chain carries TRBV7-9 and TRBJ1-1, with 7 bases matching TRBD1. The length of the CDR3 is 15 residues. Losses at the gene ends were 3 bases for V and 0 bases for J; bases not matched to a gene: 4. Germline V CDR1 and CDR2: SEHNR, FQNEAQ (reference sequence). The chain's CDR3 is CASSFVDRMNTEAFF. The DNA for the CDR3 is TGTGCCAGCAGCTTTGTGGACAGGATGAACACTGAAGCTTTCTTT.

This chain links TRBV5-4 with TRBJ2-1, with 8 positions matching TRBD2. Germline V CDR1 and CDR2: SGHNT, YYREEE (reference sequence). Losses at the gene ends were 2 bases for V and 8 bases for J; bases not matched to a gene: 9. The CDR3 totals 15 residues. The CDR3 sequence: CASSFRGGLGHEQFF. As DNA, the CDR3 is TGTGCCAGCAGCTTTCGGGGGGGCCTTGGACATGAGCAGTTCTTC. Based on the CDR3 plus reference TRBV5-4 and TRBJ2-1, the full variable domain is ETGVTQSPTHLIKTRGQQVTLRCSSQSGHNTVSWYQQALGQGPQFIFQYYREEENGRGNFPPRFSGLQFPNYSSELNVNALELDDSALYLCASSFRGGLGHEQFFGPGTRLTVL.

The chain links TRBV2 to TRBJ1-3; 9 positions match TRBD1. The CDR3 is 14 residues long. Germline V gene lookup returns CDR1 SNHLY and CDR2 FYNNEI. V was clipped by 6 bases and J by 7 bases; unmatched bases: 7. The DNA for the CDR3 is TGTGCCAGCAGCGGGGGACAGGGAAGGAACACCATATATTTT. Its translation: CASSGGQGRNTIYF.

The chain employs TRBV15 and TRBJ2-4; 7 nucleotides match TRBD2. CDR1 and CDR2 (germline): LNHNV, YYDKDF (reference sequence). J gave up 7 bases and V 1 base, and 7 bases lay outside the gene matches. The CDR3 covers 15 residues. The CDR3 spells CATSRGGGSVNIQYF. As DNA, the CDR3 is TGTGCCACCAGCAGAGGTGGCGGGAGTGTTAACATTCAGTACTTC.

This chain joins TRBV6-5 and TRBJ1-6; D might be TRBD1 (6 bases). The V gene lost 6 bases and the J gene lost 6 bases, with 15 bases spanning the gap. CDR1 is MNHEY and CDR2 is SVGAGI in the germline V gene. This CDR3 region has 15 residues. CDR3 loop: CASSKRQAGNSPLHF. The CDR3 DNA is TGTGCCAGCAGCAAACGACAGGCGGGTAATTCACCCCTCCACTTT.

This chain connects TRBV30 to TRBJ2-1, with D uncertain. Germline V lookup: CDR1 GTSNPN, CDR2 SVGIG (reference sequence). V was clipped by 0 bases and J by 2 bases, with 11 bases between them. There are 15 residues in the CDR3. The CDR3 loop reads CAWSVLGLPYNEQFF. The DNA for the CDR3 is TGTGCCTGGAGTGTCCTTGGGCTGCCCTACAATGAGCAGTTCTTC.

The chain has TRBV4-2 and TRBJ2-3; tentatively, D is TRBD2 (9 bases). The CDR3 consists of 19 residues. Trimming removed 0 bases from V and 3 bases from J, with 22 bases in between. CDR1 is LGHNA and CDR2 is YNFKEQ in the germline V gene. The chain's CDR3 is CASSQDPPGGGGATDTQYF. The CDR3 coding sequence is TGTGCCAGCAGCCAAGATCCCCCAGGGGGCGGGGGGGCAACAGATACGCAGTATTTT.

The genes are TRBV19 and TRBJ2-7; D possibly corresponds to TRBD2 (6 bases). The V end lost 5 bases, the J end lost 0 bases, and 17 bases lay between the germline ends. The germline CDR1 and CDR2 sequences are LNHDA and SQIVND (reference sequence). CDR3 length: 16 residues. The CDR3 here is CASSLLGGAVSYEQYF. The CDR3 DNA follows: TGTGCCAGTAGTTTACTGGGGGGAGCGGTCTCCTACGAGCAGTACTTC.

The V and J genes are TRBV21-1 and TRBJ1-2; TRBD1 reflects the table's D call only, with no check against the DNA. TRBV21-1 is shown as a pseudogene. The CDR3 covers 15 residues. The CDR3 is CASSPPATGLGGYTF. The CDR3 bases are TGTGCCAGCAGCCCCCCAGCCACAGGGCTAGGTGGCTACACCTTC.

The genes are TRBV30 and TRBJ2-7; D may be TRBD2 (6 bases). The CDR3 sequence is 14 residues long. The germline gives CDR1 GTSNPN, CDR2 SVGIG (reference sequence). V lost 2 bases and J lost 5, with 16 bases in between. CDR3 nucleotide sequence: TGTGCCTGGAGTTACATATCGACTAGAAACGAGCAGTACTTC. Protein sequence: CAWSYISTRNEQYF.

The rearrangement uses TRBV5-1 and TRBJ2-2, with TRBD1 matching over 10 bases. This CDR3 has 17 amino acids. Unmatched junction bases numbered 7, after V lost 4 bases and J lost 1 base. Germline CDR1 and CDR2: SGHRS and YFSETQ. CDR3 sequence: CASSEKRTGGNTGELFF. Written as DNA, the CDR3 is TGCGCCAGCAGCGAGAAGCGGACAGGGGGGAACACCGGGGAGCTGTTTTTT.

The J gene is TRBJ2-5, the V gene TRBV7-9; tentatively, D is TRBD2 (5 bases). Germline V gives CDR1 SEHNR, CDR2 FQNEAQ (reference sequence). The CDR3 is 15 amino acids. V was pared by 1 base and J by 5 bases, with 14 bases between. CDR3 sequence reads: CASSLVWRTWETQYF. Here the CDR3 DNA reads TGTGCCAGCAGCTTAGTTTGGAGGACCTGGGAGACCCAGTACTTC.

The chain links TRBV4-2 to TRBJ2-1, with D perhaps matching TRBD2 (5 bases). The CDR3 loop spans 17 amino acids. Germline V gene data show CDR1 as LGHNA and CDR2 as YNFKEQ. V was shortened by 4 bases and J by 3 bases, with 19 bases between the two germline ends. The CDR3 region is CASSREGPTPYYNEQFF. The CDR3 DNA reads as TGTGCCAGCAGCCGCGAGGGTCCCACCCCCTACTACAATGAGCAGTTCTTC.

The chain recombines TRBV4-1 with TRBJ2-7; D perhaps matches TRBD2 (5 bases). Trimming took off 1 base at V and 3 bases at J, with 16 bases between the two ends. The CDR3 has 16 residues. Germline values: CDR1 MGHRA, CDR2 YSYEKL. CDR3 protein: CASSQARGGRYYEQYF. Here the CDR3 DNA reads TGCGCCAGCAGCCAAGCCCGGGGTGGGAGATACTACGAGCAGTACTTC.

The V and J genes are TRBV7-3 and TRBJ2-2, with a possible D match to TRBD2 (6 bases). CDR3 length: 16 amino acids. V was pared by 8 bases and J by 6 bases, with 22 bases between. Germline values: CDR1 SGHTA, CDR2 FQGTGA. The CDR3 reads CASSVTRDSSAGELFF. The CDR3 DNA is TGTGCCAGCTCAGTTACCCGGGACTCCTCGGCCGGGGAGCTGTTTTTT.

This rearrangement joins TRBV7-3 to TRBJ2-1; no clear D. This CDR3 is 13 amino acids long. Germline V CDR1 and CDR2: SGHTA, FQGTGA. Between the trimmed V and J ends, which lost 5 bases and 4 bases, there was a span of 9 bases. The DNA of the CDR3 is TGTGCCAGCAGCCCAAGCTTTTACAATGAGCAGTTCTTC. It encodes CASSPSFYNEQFF.

This clone showed up just once. The chain is built from TRBV19 and TRBJ2-7; D may be TRBD1 (6 bases). V gave up 4 bases and J gave up 3 bases, with 13 bases separating them. This CDR3 is 14 amino acids long. CDR1 is LNHDA and CDR2 is SQIVND in the germline V gene (reference sequence). CDR3 DNA: TGTGCCAGTAGTAACTGGGACACTAACTACGAGCAGTACTTC. This codes for CASSNWDTNYEQYF.

The chain combines TRBV30 with TRBJ1-5; D is unresolved. The CDR3 contains 13 residues. The germline CDR1 and CDR2 sequences are GTSNPN and SVGIG (reference sequence). With 1 base removed from V and 5 bases from J, the gap between germline ends came to 9 bases. The CDR3 region is CAWSARTDQPQHF. CDR3 in DNA: TGTGCCTGGAGTGCTCGTACGGATCAGCCCCAGCATTTT.

The chain employs TRBV6-5 and TRBJ2-3, with D unclear. V dropped 0 bases and J dropped 3 bases, with 10 bases sitting between them. CDR1 is MNHEY, CDR2 SVGAGI, per germline. The CDR3 consists of 15 residues. The CDR3 nucleotides are TGTGCCAGCAGTTACTCTGTGACTGTGACAGATACGCAGTATTTT. Translation: CASSYSVTVTDTQYF.

The gene calls are TRBV27 and TRBJ1-1; TRBD1 is a possible D gene (6 bases). Per germline, CDR1 MNHEY and CDR2 SMNVEV (reference sequence). Between the trimmed V and J ends, which lost 5 bases and 0 bases, there was a span of 19 bases. The CDR3 length is 17 residues. In nucleotides, the CDR3 is TGTGCCAGCAGTGCGTCTGGGGACACCTCATTGAACACTGAAGCTTTCTTT. It encodes CASSASGDTSLNTEAFF.

The genes are TRBV2 and TRBJ2-7; TRBD2 matches 7 bases. This CDR3 region has 14 residues. V lost 6 bases and J lost 2; bases outside the gene matches: 7. Germline V gives CDR1 SNHLY, CDR2 FYNNEI. CDR3 in amino acids: CASRRASGTYEQYF. CDR3 in DNA: TGTGCCAGCAGGAGGGCTAGCGGCACCTACGAGCAGTACTTC.